This T cell receptor beta chain was captured in a study of T cell responses to AZD1222 COVID-19 vaccine. As for the study in general: Second-dose groups at about 4 or about 12 weeks were pooled. Regarding the study as a whole: Only five or six AZD1222 recipients were seropositive at baseline.

In the case of this clone: Its specificity is not known.

The table came from immunoSEQ multiplex PCR; TCRdb's copy has only in-frame clones and leaves some out. The data show approximately 110,000 clones, less than 90% seen once. The source of this sequence is an adult in good health. Sample: peripheral blood, taken on day 0 of AZD1222 vaccination.

The CDR3 protein is CASREGPTSGTYNEQFF. In nucleotides, the CDR3 is TGCGCCAGCAGGGAAGGGCCAACTAGCGGTACCTACAATGAGCAGTTCTTC. This sequence joins TRBV10-2 and TRBJ2-1; 8 bases match TRBD2. The CDR3 is made up of 17 amino acids. V shed 6 bases and J 2 bases; nucleotides not matched to a gene: 12. CDR1 and CDR2 from the germline V gene are WSHSY and SAAADI.